This is a list of T cell receptor beta chains from one sample in a study of CD8 T cells in Susac syndrome. TCRdb itself ran the immunoSEQ multiplex PCR reads through MiXCR, one entry per CDR3 protein. The data contain 150,000 to 200,000 distinct CDR3 sequences, roughly 95% of them seen just once; the ten biggest clones take up less than 0.12%. Sample: CD4+ T cells from PBMCs. The receptors here all came from a human donor in good health. The CDR3 runs from the conserved cysteine through the conserved F or W. Each record gives: J gene, clone size, V gene, D gene, CDR3 protein, CDR3 DNA. The D gene is left open where the match is weak. Only part of the rows carry a size: once, few, many, or a class if the clone is expanded.

TRBJ2-1,NA,TRBV30,NA,CAWSVLGDYNEQFF,TGTGCCTGGAGTGTACTGGGGGACTACAATGAGCAGTTCTTC
TRBJ2-1,NA,TRBV28,NA,CASSPAMIGNEQFF,TGTGCCAGCAGTCCCGCCATGATCGGAAATGAGCAGTTCTTC
TRBJ2-7,NA,TRBV7-9,NA,CASSSPRGEQYF,TGTGCCAGCAGCTCGCCCCGGGGCGAGCAGTACTTC
TRBJ1-2,NA,TRBV13,NA,CASSLAAGLGSNYGYTF,TGTGCCAGCAGCTTAGCGGCAGGCCTGGGATCTAACTATGGCTACACCTTC
TRBJ2-7,NA,TRBV7-3,TRBD2,CASSPSGSSNEQYF,TGTGCCAGCAGCCCGAGCGGGAGTTCGAACGAGCAGTACTTC
TRBJ1-1,NA,TRBV12-3/TRBV12-4,NA,CASSFNRNTEAFF,TGTGCCAGCAGTTTCAACAGGAACACTGAAGCTTTCTTT
TRBJ2-3,NA,TRBV7-2,NA,CASSFQGTDTQYF,TGTGCCAGCAGCTTCCAGGGCACAGATACGCAGTATTTT
TRBJ2-3,NA,TRBV7-2,NA,CASSQAGRPDTQYF,TGTGCCAGCAGCCAAGCGGGCCGCCCAGATACGCAGTATTTT
TRBJ1-1,NA,TRBV12-3/TRBV12-4,NA,CASSLAQRSEAFF,TGTGCCAGCAGTTTAGCACAAAGGAGTGAAGCTTTCTTT
TRBJ1-1,NA,TRBV19,TRBD1,CASSPRQGWETEAFF,TGTGCCAGTAGTCCAAGACAGGGATGGGAAACTGAAGCTTTCTTT
TRBJ2-7,NA,TRBV20-1,TRBD2,CSARPSGRDEQYF,TGCAGTGCTAGACCTAGCGGGAGAGATGAGCAGTACTTC
TRBJ2-6,once,TRBV30,TRBD1,CAGKTGGALGANVLTF,TGTGCCGGTAAGACAGGGGGTGCCTTGGGGGCCAACGTCCTGACTTTC
TRBJ2-3,NA,TRBV30,TRBD1,CAWHRDRGTDTQYF,TGTGCCTGGCACCGGGACAGGGGAACAGATACGCAGTATTTT
TRBJ2-2,NA,TRBV29-1,TRBD2,CSVVSGSGTGELFF,TGCAGCGTTGTGAGCGGGAGTGGCACCGGGGAGCTGTTTTTT
TRBJ2-7,NA,TRBV29-1,NA,CSVEGQTYEQYF,TGCAGCGTTGAGGGGCAGACCTACGAGCAGTACTTC
TRBJ2-3,NA,TRBV11-2,NA,CASSLARAVQSTDTQYF,TGTGCCAGCAGCTTAGCCAGGGCGGTACAGAGCACAGATACGCAGTATTTT
TRBJ2-7,NA,TRBV24-1,NA,CATSDYYEQYF,TGTGCCACCAGTGATTACTACGAGCAGTACTTC
TRBJ2-1,once,TRBV18,NA,CASSPGGLRNEQFF,TGTGCCAGCTCACCAGGGGGCTTGCGGAATGAGCAGTTCTTC
TRBJ1-4,NA,TRBV12-3/TRBV12-4,NA,CASSSQGWANEKLFF,TGTGCCAGCAGTTCGCAGGGTTGGGCTAATGAAAAACTGTTTTTT
TRBJ2-7,NA,TRBV3-1,TRBD2,CASSPLASGPYYEQYF,TGTGCCAGCAGCCCTCTGGCTAGCGGACCCTACTACGAGCAGTACTTC
TRBJ2-5,NA,TRBV29-1,NA,CSACLAGQETQYF,TGCAGCGCCTGCCTGGCGGGACAAGAGACCCAGTACTTC
TRBJ2-1,NA,TRBV15,NA,CATSRDATWGNEQFF,TGTGCCACCAGCAGAGATGCCACCTGGGGAAATGAGCAGTTCTTC
TRBJ1-2,NA,TRBV6-6,NA,CASSYSGDHGYTF,TGTGCCAGCAGTTACTCTGGGGATCATGGCTACACCTTC
TRBJ2-1,NA,TRBV7-2,NA,CASSPRYSYNEQFF,TGTGCCAGCAGCCCCAGATACTCCTACAATGAGCAGTTCTTC
TRBJ2-7,NA,TRBV3-1,NA,CASSHPRSTDEQYF,TGTGCCAGCAGCCATCCCCGATCGACAGACGAGCAGTACTTC
TRBJ1-2,NA,TRBV2,NA,CASSEAGYGYTF,TGTGCCAGCAGTGAAGCGGGCTATGGCTACACCTTC
TRBJ2-3,once,TRBV5-1,TRBD2,CASSLGAGGLPDTQYF,TGCGCCAGCAGCTTGGGGGCGGGAGGCCTTCCAGATACGCAGTATTTT
TRBJ2-2,NA,TRBV20-1,TRBD1,CSADRVTGELFF,TGCAGTGCCGACAGGGTCACCGGGGAGCTGTTTTTT
TRBJ1-4,NA,TRBV7-2,TRBD1,CASSLRTGYGGKLFF,TGTGCCAGCAGCTTACGGACAGGGTACGGTGGAAAACTGTTTTTT
TRBJ2-5,NA,TRBV20-1,NA,CSARSYQETQYF,TGCAGTGCTAGAAGCTACCAAGAGACCCAGTACTTC
TRBJ2-1,few,TRBV20-1,TRBD1,CSARDRGYNEQFF,TGCAGTGCCCGGGACAGGGGGTATAATGAGCAGTTCTTC
TRBJ2-1,NA,TRBV27,NA,CASRKGPHNEQFF,TGTGCCAGCAGAAAGGGTCCACACAATGAGCAGTTCTTC
TRBJ2-1,NA,TRBV20-1,TRBD1,CSAGTGGYEQFF,TGCAGTGCTGGGACAGGGGGGTATGAGCAGTTCTTC
TRBJ2-3,NA,TRBV18,NA,CASSPPSGTDTQYF,TGTGCCAGCTCACCCCCATCGGGCACAGATACGCAGTATTTT
TRBJ2-1,NA,TRBV20-1,NA,CSAYPGYYNEQFF,TGCAGTGCTTACCCCGGGTACTACAATGAGCAGTTCTTC
TRBJ2-5,NA,TRBV15,NA,CATSRLASYQETQYF,TGTGCCACCAGCCGTCTAGCGTCCTACCAAGAGACCCAGTACTTC
TRBJ1-5,NA,TRBV24-1,TRBD1,CATSDRQGGPQHF,TGTGCCACCAGTGATCGACAGGGCGGGCCCCAGCATTTT
TRBJ2-6,NA,TRBV18,NA,CASSGRTSGANVLTF,TGTGCCAGCTCAGGGAGGACTTCTGGGGCCAACGTCCTGACTTTC
TRBJ2-1,NA,TRBV30,NA,CAWTGDFRSSYNEQFF,TGTGCCTGGACCGGGGACTTTCGGAGCTCCTACAATGAGCAGTTCTTC
TRBJ1-2,once,TRBV20-1,TRBD1,CSASSGTDGYTF,TGCAGTGCTAGTTCCGGGACAGATGGCTACACCTTC
TRBJ2-7,NA,TRBV20-1,TRBD1,CSANRQGLLYEQYF,TGCAGTGCTAACCGACAGGGTCTTCTCTACGAGCAGTACTTC
TRBJ2-1,NA,TRBV2,NA,CASAGQYNEQFF,TGTGCCAGCGCCGGACAGTACAATGAGCAGTTCTTC
TRBJ2-2,NA,TRBV12-3/TRBV12-4,TRBD1,CASRKGQGYTGELFF,TGTGCCAGCAGGAAGGGACAGGGGTACACCGGGGAGCTGTTTTTT
TRBJ2-5,NA,TRBV3-1,NA,CASSQDASRQETQYF,TGTGCCAGCAGCCAAGATGCTAGTCGACAAGAGACCCAGTACTTC
TRBJ1-1,NA,TRBV28,NA,CASSLLTGAFF,TGTGCCAGCAGCCTTCTGACCGGAGCTTTCTTT
TRBJ2-5,NA,TRBV7-2,NA,CASSFDPLGAQYF,TGTGCCAGCAGCTTTGACCCTCTAGGGGCCCAGTACTTC
TRBJ2-5,NA,TRBV30,NA,CAWSGQVQETQYF,TGTGCCTGGAGTGGACAGGTCCAAGAGACCCAGTACTTC
TRBJ1-2,NA,TRBV30,NA,CACPAGGGIYGYTF,TGTGCCTGCCCCGCAGGAGGGGGAATCTATGGCTACACCTTC
TRBJ2-1,NA,TRBV29-1,NA,CSVHRSLPYNEQFF,TGCAGCGTTCACAGATCTCTACCCTACAATGAGCAGTTCTTC
TRBJ2-1,NA,TRBV6-2/TRBV6-3,TRBD1,CASTTDRGRIYEQFF,TGTGCCAGCACCACGGACAGGGGGCGAATCTATGAGCAGTTCTTC
TRBJ1-3,once,TRBV30,NA,CAWSQTSGNTIYF,TGTGCCTGGAGTCAGACCTCTGGAAACACCATATATTTT
TRBJ2-1,NA,TRBV30,NA,CAWSRDRVNEQFF,TGTGCCTGGAGCCGGGACCGAGTCAATGAGCAGTTCTTC
TRBJ2-3,once,TRBV29-1,NA,CSLSSTDTQYF,TGCAGCCTTAGTAGCACAGATACGCAGTATTTT
TRBJ2-7,NA,TRBV30,NA,CAWSPNDDEQYF,TGTGCCTGGAGTCCCAACGATGATGAGCAGTACTTC
TRBJ2-6,NA,TRBV28,NA,CASSLFGGGANVLTF,TGTGCCAGCAGTTTATTTGGTGGTGGGGCCAACGTCCTGACTTTC
TRBJ2-1,NA,TRBV30,NA,CAWSKKGRSSYNEQFF,TGTGCCTGGAGTAAGAAGGGTAGAAGCTCCTACAATGAGCAGTTCTTC
TRBJ2-7,once,TRBV30,NA,CAWSLGVEQYF,TGTGCCTGGAGTTTGGGGGTCGAGCAGTACTTC
TRBJ2-1,NA,TRBV6-2/TRBV6-3,NA,CASRPGTQGEQFF,TGTGCCAGCAGGCCCGGTACCCAAGGTGAGCAGTTCTTC
TRBJ2-3,NA,TRBV20-1,NA,CSARRWAITDTQYF,TGCAGTGCCCGCAGGTGGGCTATCACAGATACGCAGTATTTT